A selection of T cell receptor beta chains follows, all from one sample in a study of response to subunit inactivated influenza vaccine. TCRdb re-called the RT-PCR reads with MiXCR, one entry per CDR3 protein. The profile shows over 300,000 distinct CDR3 sequences, 21% of them singletons. This specimen was PBMCs from blood, taken roughly 20 months after vaccination. The receptors shown here come from a man aged 50 to 69 who received an inactivated influenza vaccine. CDR3s include the opening cysteine and the closing phenylalanine or tryptophan. D genes are given only for firm matches. Clone size is stated in some rows and not others, as once, few, many or a class when expanded.

D	V	J	size	CDR3	DNA
NA	TRBV20-1	TRBJ1-2	few	CSARDEDPANYGYTF	TGCAGTGCTAGAGATGAGGACCCAGCTAACTATGGCTACACCTTC
NA	TRBV18	TRBJ1-5	NA	CASSAQLREPQHF	TGTGCCAGCTCAGCACAGCTGCGGGAGCCCCAGCATTTT
NA	TRBV28	TRBJ1-5	NA	CASRMDRISNQAQHF	TGTGCCAGCAGGATGGACAGAATTAGCAATCAGGCCCAGCATTTT
TRBD1	TRBV30	TRBJ1-5	few	CAWSPRGDQPQHF	TGTGCCTGGAGTCCCAGGGGGGACCAGCCCCAGCATTTT
NA	TRBV6-2/TRBV6-3	TRBJ2-1	few	CASSYSDNEQFF	TGTGCCAGCAGTTACTCCGACAATGAGCAGTTCTTC
NA	TRBV3-1	TRBJ2-7	NA	CASSPGTRDSGVYEQYF	TGTGCCAGCAGCCCGGGAACCCGGGACTCCGGAGTTTACGAGCAGTACTTC
NA	TRBV10-1	TRBJ2-7	NA	CASSGPGAEQYF	TGCGCCAGCAGCGGGCCCGGCGCCGAGCAGTACTTC
NA	TRBV6-2/TRBV6-3	TRBJ1-5	NA	CASSYDTVNQPQHF	TGTGCCAGCAGTTACGATACGGTTAATCAGCCCCAGCATTTT
NA	TRBV20-1	TRBJ2-3	NA	CSASEGVDTQYF	TGCAGTGCTAGTGAAGGGGTGGATACGCAGTATTTT
NA	TRBV9	TRBJ1-2	many	CASSVGTARNQGYTF	TGTGCCAGCAGCGTAGGAACAGCACGGAACCAAGGCTACACCTTC
TRBD2	TRBV7-2	TRBJ2-3	NA	CASSLVAGDTDTQYF	TGTGCCAGCAGCTTAGTCGCGGGGGACACAGATACGCAGTATTTT
TRBD2	TRBV12-3/TRBV12-4	TRBJ2-1	NA	CASSPGLAGVGEQFF	TGTGCCAGCAGCCCGGGACTAGCGGGAGTGGGGGAGCAGTTCTTC
NA	TRBV18	TRBJ2-3	many	CASSPGTDTQYF	TGTGCCAGCAGTCCGGGGACAGATACGCAGTATTTT
NA	TRBV3-1	TRBJ2-7	few	CASSQATIGVWSYEQYF	TGTGCCAGCAGCCAAGCCACGATAGGGGTATGGTCCTACGAGCAGTACTTC
TRBD2	TRBV2	TRBJ2-5	NA	CASSDGLARGTQYF	TGTGCCAGCAGTGACGGACTAGCGAGGGGGACCCAGTACTTC
NA	TRBV3-1	TRBJ2-5	NA	CASSQATIQETQYF	TGTGCCAGCAGCCAAGCTACGATCCAAGAGACCCAGTACTTC